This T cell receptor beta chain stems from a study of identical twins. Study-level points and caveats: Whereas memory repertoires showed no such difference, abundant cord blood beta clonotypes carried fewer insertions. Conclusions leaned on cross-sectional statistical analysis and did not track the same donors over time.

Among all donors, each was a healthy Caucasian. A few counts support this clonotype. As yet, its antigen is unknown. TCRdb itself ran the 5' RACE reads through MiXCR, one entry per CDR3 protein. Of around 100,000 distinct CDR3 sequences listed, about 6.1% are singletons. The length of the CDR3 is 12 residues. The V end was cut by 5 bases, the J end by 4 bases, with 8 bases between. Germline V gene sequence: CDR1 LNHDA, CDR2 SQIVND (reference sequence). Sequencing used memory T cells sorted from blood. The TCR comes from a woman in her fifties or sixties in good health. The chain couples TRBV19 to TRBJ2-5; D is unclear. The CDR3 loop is CASSGLLETQYF. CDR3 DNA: TGTGCCAGTAGTGGCTTATTAGAGACCCAGTACTTC.